Following are 21 T cell receptor beta chains from one sample sequenced in a study of T cell repertoires in cytomegalovirus infection. Antigens for these TCRs are unknown. In TCRdb, the reads were re-called with MiXCR into one record per CDR3 protein. In the table there are roughly 180,000 distinct CDR3 sequences, less than 25% of which are singletons. Specimen: CD8+ T cells from cultured PBMCs, collected from culture after CMV antigen stimulation. These receptors all come from a human donor in good health (CMV status not recorded). Some clones in this sample may be carry-over from other donors' samples.

The sample holds a few counts of this clonotype. The J gene is TRBJ1-3, the V gene TRBV12-3 or TRBV12-4; D uncertain. V was cut by 3 bases and J by 2 bases, with 8 bases left in between. This CDR3 has 14 amino acids. CDR3 coding DNA: TGTGCCAGCAGTTTTGCGGGCCCTGGAAACACCATATATTTT. Protein sequence: CASSFAGPGNTIYF.

This clonotype was detected a few times. This chain links TRBV7-8 with TRBJ1-2, with 8 positions matching TRBD1. The germline gives CDR1 SGHVS, CDR2 FQNEAQ. This CDR3 spans 15 amino acids. J was trimmed by 4 bases and V by 0 bases; bases with no gene match: 4. The CDR3 sequence: CASSLALGTGYGYTF. The CDR3 nucleotides are TGTGCCAGCAGCTTAGCTCTGGGGACAGGCTATGGCTACACCTTC. The whole variable domain, filled in from reference TRBV7-8 and TRBJ1-2, reads GAGVSQSPRYKVAKRGQDVALRCDPISGHVSLFWYQQALGQGPEFLTYFQNEAQLDKSGLPSDRFFAERPEGSVSTLKIQRTQQEDSAVYLCASSLALGTGYGYTFGSGTRLTVV.

This clonotype has only a few counts. V gene TRBV28 combines with J gene TRBJ1-4, with D unresolved. Germline V gives CDR1 MDHEN, CDR2 SYDVKM. This CDR3 has 15 residues. V dropped 4 bases and J dropped 0 bases, with 9 bases sitting between them. For the CDR3, the DNA is TGTGCCAGCAGTTACAGAACTGCAACTAATGAAAAACTGTTTTTT. Its protein is CASSYRTATNEKLFF.

This clonotype was counted a few times. The J gene is TRBJ1-5, the V gene TRBV6-1; D gene ambiguous. This CDR3 spans 14 amino acids. The V gene lost 10 bases and the J gene lost 4 bases, with 17 bases spanning the gap. The germline V gene encodes CDR1 MNHNS and CDR2 SASEGT. The CDR3 is CATKGQVSNQPQHF. The DNA for the CDR3 is TGTGCCACCAAGGGCCAGGTTTCAAATCAGCCCCAGCATTTT.

The chain couples TRBV7-8 to TRBJ2-3; a possible D gene is TRBD1 (5 bases). The V end lost 1 base, the J end lost 3 bases, and 20 bases lay between the germline ends. The germline gives CDR1 SGHVS, CDR2 FQNEAQ. The CDR3 consists of 18 residues. The CDR3 loop is CASSLVVPGREATDTQYF. CDR3 nucleotides: TGTGCCAGCAGCTTAGTCGTGCCGGGCAGGGAAGCTACAGATACGCAGTATTTT. The full variable domain, with the rest looked up from reference TRBV7-8 and TRBJ2-3, is GAGVSQSPRYKVAKRGQDVALRCDPISGHVSLFWYQQALGQGPEFLTYFQNEAQLDKSGLPSDRFFAERPEGSVSTLKIQRTQQEDSAVYLCASSLVVPGREATDTQYFGPGTRLTVL.

This clonotype was counted a few times. V is TRBV11-2 and J is TRBJ2-6; TRBD1 aligns across 7 bases. Trimming removed 1 base from V and 0 bases from J; junction bases left unmatched: 9. CDR1 is SGHAT, CDR2 FQNNGV, per germline. The CDR3 sequence is 19 residues long. This CDR3 is CASSLVPGQRISGANVLTF. The CDR3 nucleotides are TGTGCCAGCAGCTTAGTCCCGGGACAGAGAATCTCTGGGGCCAACGTCCTGACTTTC.

The chain uses TRBV11-2 and TRBJ2-4, with a weak D call TRBD1 (6 bases). CDR1 and CDR2 from the germline V gene are SGHAT and FQNNGV. This CDR3 contains 16 residues. V lost 2 bases, J lost 1 base, and 12 bases lay in between. CDR3: CASSLLPRGAKNIQYF. The CDR3 DNA is TGTGCCAGCAGCTTACTTCCCAGGGGTGCCAAAAACATTCAGTACTTC.

CDR3 bases: TGTGCCAGCAGCTATCCGACAGATCGGGGTGAAGCTTTCTTT. Translation: CASSYPTDRGEAFF. V gene TRBV12-3 or TRBV12-4 combines with J gene TRBJ1-1, with TRBD1 as a possible D gene (5 bases). The CDR3 covers 14 residues. The V end lost 6 bases, the J end lost 7 bases, and 18 bases lay between the germline ends.

This clonotype was picked up a small number of times. The gene calls are TRBV19 and TRBJ1-4; D might be TRBD1 (5 bases). Trimming shortened V by 5 bases and J by 10 bases, and 20 bases separated the two germline ends. The CDR3 is made up of 15 amino acids. CDR1 is LNHDA and CDR2 is SQIVND in the germline V gene (reference sequence). This CDR3 is CASSVKMRMRGKLFF. CDR3 nucleotides: TGTGCCAGTAGTGTCAAGATGAGAATGAGGGGAAAACTGTTTTTT.

The chain combines TRBV7-6 with TRBJ2-7, with TRBD1 matching 10 bases. Germline values: CDR1 SGHVS, CDR2 FNYEAQ. This CDR3 region has 16 residues. V gave up 3 bases and J gave up 1 base; unmatched junction bases: 6. This CDR3 reads CASSLSRTGGSYEQYF. CDR3 sequence (DNA): TGTGCCAGCAGCTTGTCTCGGACAGGGGGTTCCTACGAGCAGTACTTC.

The chain carries TRBV11-2 and TRBJ1-6; 9 nucleotides line up with TRBD1. This CDR3 comprises 18 residues. The V gene end was trimmed by 4 bases and the J gene end by 7 bases; junction bases not matched to a gene: 14. CDR1 and CDR2 (germline): SGHAT, FQNNGV. CDR3 in amino acids: CASSSLTGTGSRNSPLHF. The CDR3 DNA sequence: TGTGCCAGCAGCTCTCTAACGGGGACAGGGAGCCGGAATTCACCCCTCCACTTT.

The V call is TRBV7-9, the J call TRBJ2-3; the match to TRBD2 covers 10 bases. V was pared by 2 bases and J by 4 bases, with 9 bases of the junction left unmatched. Germline V gene lookup returns CDR1 SEHNR and CDR2 FQNEAQ (reference sequence). CDR3 length: 17 residues. The DNA of the CDR3 is TGTGCCAGCAGCTTAAGTAGCGGGGGGTTCACCCCAGATACGCAGTATTTT. Translated: CASSLSSGGFTPDTQYF. Filled out from reference TRBV7-9 and TRBJ2-3, the complete variable domain reads DTGVSQNPRHKITKRGQNVTFRCDPISEHNRLYWYRQTLGQGPEFLTYFQNEAQLEKSRLLSDRFSAERPKGSFSTLEIQRTEQGDSAMYLCASSLSSGGFTPDTQYFGPGTRLTVL.

There are a few counts of this clonotype. V and J are TRBV7-4 and TRBJ2-3; D is ambiguous. Germline-derived CDR1 and CDR2 are SGHVT and SQSDAQ. Trimming left V 5 bases short and J 12 bases short, with 12 bases between. The CDR3 loop spans 11 amino acids. CDR3 DNA sequence: TGTGCCAGCAGCCTACATTCCGTTCAGTATTTT. This gives the protein CASSLHSVQYF.

This clonotype was seen a handful of times. The chain has TRBV6-1 and TRBJ2-7, with 15 bases fitting TRBD2. This CDR3 has 18 residues. Germline V gives CDR1 MNHNS, CDR2 SASEGT. V lost 2 bases and J lost 0; bases outside the gene matches: 5. The CDR3 protein is CASSESGLAGGSSYEQYF. DNA for the CDR3: TGTGCCAGCAGTGAATCGGGACTAGCGGGGGGCAGCTCCTACGAGCAGTACTTC.

This clonotype was seen a handful of times. The V and J genes are TRBV4-1 and TRBJ1-5, with D uncertain. The germline V gene has CDR1 MGHRA and CDR2 YSYEKL. CDR3 size: 15 residues. Between the trimmed V and J ends, which lost 1 base and 0 bases, there was a span of 7 bases. The CDR3 loop is CASSQGLGSNQPQHF. The CDR3 bases are TGCGCCAGCAGCCAAGGCCTCGGTAGCAATCAGCCCCAGCATTTT.

In its sample, this clonotype was seen a few times. The V gene is TRBV7-8, the J gene TRBJ1-2; 7 nucleotides line up with TRBD1. CDR1 and CDR2 (germline): SGHVS, FQNEAQ. After removal of 1 base from V and 0 bases from J, the junction contained 5 bases not matched to a gene. The CDR3 sequence is 16 residues long. The CDR3 DNA follows: TGTGCCAGCAGCTTAGAGGGGACAGCCACTAACTATGGCTACACCTTC. It translates to CASSLEGTATNYGYTF.

The V gene is TRBV14, the J gene TRBJ2-7, with 10 bases that match TRBD1. CDR3 length equals 16 residues. CDR1 is SGHDN, CDR2 FVKESK, per germline. V trimming: 1 base; J trimming: 7 bases; junction bases outside the gene matches: 10. CDR3 loop: CASSQGWGTGETEQYF. Here the CDR3 DNA reads TGTGCCAGCAGCCAAGGCTGGGGGACAGGGGAAACGGAGCAGTACTTC.

This clonotype was detected a few times. The rearrangement links TRBV6-2 or TRBV6-3 to TRBJ2-7; 10 positions match TRBD1. This CDR3 spans 16 amino acids. The germline V gene encodes CDR1 MNHEY and CDR2 SVGEGT. V was clipped by 7 bases and J by 5 bases; unmatched bases: 14. This CDR3 reads CASTTRPGQGFHEQYF. The CDR3, as DNA: TGTGCCAGCACCACCCGTCCGGGACAGGGGTTCCACGAGCAGTACTTC.

This clonotype appeared many times. V gene TRBV7-6 combines with J gene TRBJ2-7; 7 bases agree with TRBD2. Per the germline V gene, CDR1 is SGHVS and CDR2 is FNYEAQ. This CDR3 comprises 14 residues. V trimming: 5 bases; J trimming: 2 bases; junction bases outside the gene matches: 6. CDR3 amino acids: CASSVLAPTYEQYF. CDR3 bases: TGTGCCAGCAGCGTACTAGCGCCAACCTACGAGCAGTACTTC.

This clonotype was observed a few times. The chain couples TRBV7-2 to TRBJ1-6; tentative D call: TRBD1 (5 bases). V dropped 5 bases and J dropped 0 bases, with 11 bases sitting between them. Germline CDR1 is SGHTA and CDR2 is FQGNSA. The CDR3 runs 16 residues. CDR3 protein: CASSQRGSSYNSPLHF. Here the CDR3 DNA reads TGTGCCAGCAGCCAGAGGGGAAGCTCCTATAATTCACCCCTCCACTTT.

This clonotype was counted between two and nine times. The J gene is TRBJ1-5, the V gene TRBV6-6, with D possibly matching TRBD1 (5 bases). V lost 2 bases, J lost 6 bases, and 11 bases lay in between. The germline V gene has CDR1 MNHNY and CDR2 SVGAGI (reference sequence). This CDR3 contains 14 residues. This CDR3 reads CASSYPGQGQPQHF. The CDR3 nucleotides read TGTGCCAGCAGTTACCCGGGGCAGGGTCAGCCCCAGCATTTT.